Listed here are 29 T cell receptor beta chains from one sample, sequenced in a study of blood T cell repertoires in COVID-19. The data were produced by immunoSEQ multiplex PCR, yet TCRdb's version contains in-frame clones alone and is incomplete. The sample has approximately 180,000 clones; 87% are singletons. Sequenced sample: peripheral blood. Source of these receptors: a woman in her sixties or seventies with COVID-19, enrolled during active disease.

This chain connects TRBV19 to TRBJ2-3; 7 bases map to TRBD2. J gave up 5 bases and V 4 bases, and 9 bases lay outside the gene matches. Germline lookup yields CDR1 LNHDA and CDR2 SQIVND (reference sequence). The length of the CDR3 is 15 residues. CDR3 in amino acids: CASSTQGGDGDTQYF. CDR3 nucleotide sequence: TGTGCCAGTAGTACCCAGGGAGGGGATGGAGATACGCAGTATTTT.

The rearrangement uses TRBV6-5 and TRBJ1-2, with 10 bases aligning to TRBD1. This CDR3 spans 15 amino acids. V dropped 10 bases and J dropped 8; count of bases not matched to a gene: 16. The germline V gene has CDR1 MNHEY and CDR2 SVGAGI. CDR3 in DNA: TGTGCCACCAGGAGTCGGACAGGGGGTTCCTTCGGCTACACCTTC. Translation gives CATRSRTGGSFGYTF.

CDR3 nucleotide sequence: TGTGCCATCAGTGAGATGGGCGGGACGAACACTGAAGCTTTCTTT. It is translated as CAISEMGGTNTEAFF. J is TRBJ1-1 and V is TRBV10-3, with D tentatively TRBD1 (5 bases). Germline V lookup: CDR1 ENHRY, CDR2 SYGVKD. The CDR3 totals 15 residues. V was pared by 2 bases and J by 1 base, with 11 bases between.

The DNA for the CDR3 is TGTGCCAGCAGTTACAGGGGAGCGGGAGGAGAAAACATTCAGTACTTC. Translating gives CASSYRGAGGENIQYF. This rearrangement joins TRBV6-2 or TRBV6-3 to TRBJ2-4; TRBD2 matches 9 bases. From germline, CDR1 is MNHEY and CDR2 SVGEGT. This CDR3 comprises 16 residues. V dropped 2 bases and J dropped 5; count of bases not matched to a gene: 7.

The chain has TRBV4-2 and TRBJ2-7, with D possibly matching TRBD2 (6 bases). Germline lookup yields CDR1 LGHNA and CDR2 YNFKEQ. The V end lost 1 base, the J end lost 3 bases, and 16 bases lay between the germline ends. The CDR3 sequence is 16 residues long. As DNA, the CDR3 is TGTGCCAGCAGCCAAGTGGTAGCGGAGACGGTCTACGAGCAGTACTTC. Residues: CASSQVVAETVYEQYF.

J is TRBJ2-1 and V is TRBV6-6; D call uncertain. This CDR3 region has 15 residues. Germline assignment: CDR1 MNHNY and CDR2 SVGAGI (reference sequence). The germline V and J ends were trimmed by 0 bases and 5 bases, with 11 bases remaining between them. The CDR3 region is CASSYSISYDNEQFF. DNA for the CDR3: TGTGCCAGCAGTTACTCGATCTCCTACGACAATGAGCAGTTCTTC.

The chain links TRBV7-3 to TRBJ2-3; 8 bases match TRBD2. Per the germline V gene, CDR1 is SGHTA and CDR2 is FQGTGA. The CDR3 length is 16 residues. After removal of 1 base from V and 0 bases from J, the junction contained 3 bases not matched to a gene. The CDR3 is CASSLRPSGSTDTQYF. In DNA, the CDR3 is TGTGCCAGCAGCTTAAGGCCTAGCGGGAGCACAGATACGCAGTATTTT. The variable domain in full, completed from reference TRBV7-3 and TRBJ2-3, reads GAGVSQTPSNKVTEKGKYVELRCDPISGHTALYWYRQSLGQGPEFLIYFQGTGAADDSGLPNDRFFAVRPEGSVSTLKIQRTERGDSAVYLCASSLRPSGSTDTQYFGPGTRLTVL.

The CDR3 here is CASSPGGSDEQYF. The CDR3 DNA sequence: TGTGCCAGTTCCCCGGGGGGGTCGGACGAGCAGTACTTC. The chain joins TRBV5-6 to TRBJ2-7; the match to TRBD2 covers 8 bases. Germline-derived CDR1 and CDR2 are SGHDT and YYEEEE. The CDR3 runs to 13 residues. V lost 8 bases, J lost 5 bases, and 9 bases stayed unmatched.

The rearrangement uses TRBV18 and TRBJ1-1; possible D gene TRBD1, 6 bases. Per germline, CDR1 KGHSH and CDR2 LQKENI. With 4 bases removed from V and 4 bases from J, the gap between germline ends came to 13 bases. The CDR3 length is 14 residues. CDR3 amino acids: CASSLTGLGTEAFF. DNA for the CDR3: TGTGCCAGCTCACTTACAGGGTTGGGCACTGAAGCTTTCTTT.

CDR3 nucleotide sequence: TGTGCCAGTAAAAGCGGGATCTATGGCTACACCTTC. Translated: CASKSGIYGYTF. This chain joins TRBV19 and TRBJ1-2, with D hard to call. Trimming took off 7 bases at V and 4 bases at J, with 10 bases between the two ends. The germline V gene encodes CDR1 LNHDA and CDR2 SQIVND (reference sequence). The CDR3 totals 12 residues.

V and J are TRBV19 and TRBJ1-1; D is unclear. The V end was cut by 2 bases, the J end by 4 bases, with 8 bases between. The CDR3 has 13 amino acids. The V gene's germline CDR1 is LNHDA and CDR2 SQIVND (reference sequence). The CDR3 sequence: CASSITGSTEAFF. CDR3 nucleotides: TGTGCCAGTAGTATAACGGGGAGCACTGAAGCTTTCTTT.

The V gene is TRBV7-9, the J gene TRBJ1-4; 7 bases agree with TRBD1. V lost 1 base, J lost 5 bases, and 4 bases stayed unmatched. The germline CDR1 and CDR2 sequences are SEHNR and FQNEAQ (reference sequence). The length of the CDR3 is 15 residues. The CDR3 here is CASSLEGTVNEKLFF. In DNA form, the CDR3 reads TGTGCCAGCAGCTTAGAAGGGACAGTAAATGAAAAACTGTTTTTT.

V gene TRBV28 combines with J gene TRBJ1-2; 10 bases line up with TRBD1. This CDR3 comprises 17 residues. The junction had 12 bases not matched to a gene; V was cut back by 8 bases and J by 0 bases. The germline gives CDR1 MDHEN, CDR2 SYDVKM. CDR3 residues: CASRSGQGFATNYGYTF. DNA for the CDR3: TGTGCCAGCCGTTCGGGACAGGGGTTCGCCACTAACTATGGCTACACCTTC.

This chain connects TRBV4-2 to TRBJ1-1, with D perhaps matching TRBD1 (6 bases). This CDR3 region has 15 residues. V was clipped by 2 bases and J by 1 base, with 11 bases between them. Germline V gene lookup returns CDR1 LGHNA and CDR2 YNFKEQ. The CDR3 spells CASSQQQGRNTEAFF. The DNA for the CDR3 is TGTGCCAGCAGCCAACAACAGGGTAGGAACACTGAAGCTTTCTTT.

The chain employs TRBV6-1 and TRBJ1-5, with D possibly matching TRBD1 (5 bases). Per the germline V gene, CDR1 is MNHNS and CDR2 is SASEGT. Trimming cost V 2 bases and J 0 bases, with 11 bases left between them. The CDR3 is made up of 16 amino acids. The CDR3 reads CASSETGLGSNQPQHF. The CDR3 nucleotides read TGTGCCAGCAGTGAAACGGGACTGGGTAGCAATCAGCCCCAGCATTTT.

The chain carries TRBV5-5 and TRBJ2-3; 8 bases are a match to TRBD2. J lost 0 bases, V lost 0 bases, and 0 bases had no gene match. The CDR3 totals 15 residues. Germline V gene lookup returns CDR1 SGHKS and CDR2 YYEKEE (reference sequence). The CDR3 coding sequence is TGTGCCAGCAGCTTGGCGGGAGGGAGCACAGATACGCAGTATTTT. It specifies CASSLAGGSTDTQYF. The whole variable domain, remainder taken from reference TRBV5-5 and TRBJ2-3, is DAGVTQSPTHLIKTRGQQVTLRCSPISGHKSVSWYQQVLGQGPQFIFQYYEKEERGRGNFPDRFSARQFPNYSSELNVNALLLGDSALYLCASSLAGGSTDTQYFGPGTRLTVL.

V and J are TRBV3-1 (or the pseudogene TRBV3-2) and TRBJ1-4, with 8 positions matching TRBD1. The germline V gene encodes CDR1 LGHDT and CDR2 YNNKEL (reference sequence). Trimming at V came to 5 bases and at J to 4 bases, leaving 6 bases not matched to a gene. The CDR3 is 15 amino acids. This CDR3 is CASSFSTGDNEKLFF. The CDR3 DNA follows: TGTGCCAGCAGCTTTTCGACAGGGGATAATGAAAAACTGTTTTTT.

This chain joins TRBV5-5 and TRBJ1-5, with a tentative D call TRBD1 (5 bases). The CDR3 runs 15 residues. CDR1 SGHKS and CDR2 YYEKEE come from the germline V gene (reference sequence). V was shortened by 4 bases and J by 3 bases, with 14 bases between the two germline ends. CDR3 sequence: CASSQASGPNQPQHF. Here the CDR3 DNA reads TGTGCCAGCAGCCAAGCATCAGGGCCCAATCAGCCCCAGCATTTT.

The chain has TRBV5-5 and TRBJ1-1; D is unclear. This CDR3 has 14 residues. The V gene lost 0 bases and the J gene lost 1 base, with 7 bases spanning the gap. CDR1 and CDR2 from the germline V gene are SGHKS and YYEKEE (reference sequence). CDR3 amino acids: CASSLALSNTEAFF. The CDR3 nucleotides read TGTGCCAGCAGCTTGGCCCTGTCGAACACTGAAGCTTTCTTT.

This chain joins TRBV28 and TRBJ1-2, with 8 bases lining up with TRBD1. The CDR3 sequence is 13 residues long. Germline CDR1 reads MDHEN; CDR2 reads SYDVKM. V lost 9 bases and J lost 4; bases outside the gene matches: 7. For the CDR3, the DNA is TGTGCCAGTCAAACAGGGGGAAGCTATGGCTACACCTTC. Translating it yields CASQTGGSYGYTF.

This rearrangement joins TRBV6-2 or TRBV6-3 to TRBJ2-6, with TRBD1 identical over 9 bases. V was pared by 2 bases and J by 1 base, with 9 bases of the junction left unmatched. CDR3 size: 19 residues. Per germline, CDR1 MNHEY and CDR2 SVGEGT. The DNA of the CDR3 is TGTGCCAGCAGTTACCCCCACAGGGGGCGTTGGTCTGGGGCCAACGTCCTGACTTTC. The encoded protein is CASSYPHRGRWSGANVLTF.

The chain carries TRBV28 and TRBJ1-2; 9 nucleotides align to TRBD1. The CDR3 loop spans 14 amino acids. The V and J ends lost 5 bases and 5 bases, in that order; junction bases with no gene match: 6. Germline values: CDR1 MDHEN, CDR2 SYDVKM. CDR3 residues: CASSPRTGVYGYTF. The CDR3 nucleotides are TGTGCCAGCAGTCCTAGGACAGGGGTGTATGGCTACACCTTC.

The CDR3 DNA is TGTGCCACCTACAGAGGGAGCACAGATACGCAGTATTTT. Its translation is CATYRGSTDTQYF. This chain uses TRBV27 with TRBJ2-3; possibly TRBD2 for D (5 bases). Germline V gene sequence: CDR1 MNHEY, CDR2 SMNVEV (reference sequence). The CDR3 length is 13 residues. Trimming stripped 10 bases from V and 0 bases from J, with 11 bases between.

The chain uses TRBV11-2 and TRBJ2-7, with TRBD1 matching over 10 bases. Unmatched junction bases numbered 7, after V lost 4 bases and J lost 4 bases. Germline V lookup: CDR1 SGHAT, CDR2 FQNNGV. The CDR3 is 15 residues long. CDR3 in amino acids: CASSWGQGLWYEQYF. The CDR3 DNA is TGTGCCAGCAGCTGGGGACAGGGGTTGTGGTACGAGCAGTACTTC.

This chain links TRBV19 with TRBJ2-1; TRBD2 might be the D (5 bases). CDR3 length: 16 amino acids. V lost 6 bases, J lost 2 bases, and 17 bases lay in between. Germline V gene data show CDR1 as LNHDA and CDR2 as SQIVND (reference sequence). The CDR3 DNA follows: TGTGCCAGTAGGGCTTTGGGGAGATCGGCCTACAATGAGCAGTTCTTC. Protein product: CASRALGRSAYNEQFF.

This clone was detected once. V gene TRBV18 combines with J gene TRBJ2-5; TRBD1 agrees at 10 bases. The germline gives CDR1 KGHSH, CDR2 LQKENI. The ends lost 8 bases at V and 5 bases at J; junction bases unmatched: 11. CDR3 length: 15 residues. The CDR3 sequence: CASRSRDRGAETQYF. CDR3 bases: TGTGCCAGCAGGTCCCGGGACAGGGGTGCGGAGACCCAGTACTTC.

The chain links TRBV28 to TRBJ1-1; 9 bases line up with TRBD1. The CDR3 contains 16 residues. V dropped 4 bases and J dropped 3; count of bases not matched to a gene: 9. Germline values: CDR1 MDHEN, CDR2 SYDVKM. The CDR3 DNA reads TGTGCCAGCAGTTCTCAAGGGACAGGGTCGTACACTGAAGCTTTCTTT. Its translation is CASSSQGTGSYTEAFF.

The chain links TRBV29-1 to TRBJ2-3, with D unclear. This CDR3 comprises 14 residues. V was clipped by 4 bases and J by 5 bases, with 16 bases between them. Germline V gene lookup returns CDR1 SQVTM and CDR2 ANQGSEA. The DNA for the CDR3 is TGCAGCGTTGCTCTTGGTGCCCCAGGAGATACGCAGTATTTT. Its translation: CSVALGAPGDTQYF.

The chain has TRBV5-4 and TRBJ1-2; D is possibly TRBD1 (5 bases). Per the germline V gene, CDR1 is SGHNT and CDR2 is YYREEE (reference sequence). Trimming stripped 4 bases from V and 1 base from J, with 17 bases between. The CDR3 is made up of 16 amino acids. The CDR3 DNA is TGTGCCAGCAGCCAGGGCCAAATCAGATATAACTATGGCTACACCTTC. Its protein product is CASSQGQIRYNYGYTF.